This entry is about one T cell receptor (beta chain). Original processing methods: For nucleated cells, counts were estimated from reference gene primer amplification. Sequenced by immunoSEQ multiplex PCR; TCRdb stores in-frame clones only, minus some. That table furnishes V, J and clone size, whereas the DNA furnished D and trimming. This table has 150,000 or so clones, almost 80% appearing once. This specimen belongs to a study of blood T cell repertoires in COVID-19. The CDR3 loop spans 11 amino acids. Germline V CDR1 and CDR2: SGDLS, YYNGEE. The V gene lost 3 bases and the J gene lost 3 bases, with 4 bases spanning the gap. This study enrolled people aged 18 to 89 from around 25 US geographic areas. Two negative PCRs, clearance, or symptom resolution had been documented for recovered Cohort 3 donors.

V gene TRBV9 combines with J gene TRBJ2-7; D remains ambiguous. The sample comprised PBMCs or T cells enriched from blood (not recorded which). This TCR was recovered from a woman aged 50 to 65 who had recovered from COVID-19. The CDR3 DNA is TGTGCCAGCAGCGGAGACTACGAGCAGTACTTC. This translates into CASSGDYEQYF.